The T cell receptor beta chain under discussion was sequenced for a study of untreated major depressive disorder. Study-wide points: Sequencing comparisons covered only three preselected Vbeta families.

This table comes from immunoSEQ multiplex PCR, and its TCRdb copy is limited to in-frame clones, with some not included. The sample includes approximately 21,000 clones, nearly 90% of them seen just once. This CDR3 has 12 residues. Germline lookup yields CDR1 MNHEY and CDR2 SMNVEV (reference sequence). V lost 5 bases and J lost 9, with 13 bases in between. No current or lifetime mood disorder and depressive symptom score of 5 or less defined controls. Around 31 ml of peripheral blood was collected per donor. Typically 90% to 95% of enriched cells were CD4+. On this clone itself: What it binds is not known.

The chain links TRBV27 to TRBJ1-1; perhaps TRBD1 as D (5 bases). The source material was CD4+ T cells from PBMCs. This sequence originates from a woman in her thirties or forties in good health. CDR3 sequence: CASSTLGGKAFF. CDR3 DNA sequence: TGTGCCAGCAGTACCCTTGGGGGGAAAGCTTTCTTT.